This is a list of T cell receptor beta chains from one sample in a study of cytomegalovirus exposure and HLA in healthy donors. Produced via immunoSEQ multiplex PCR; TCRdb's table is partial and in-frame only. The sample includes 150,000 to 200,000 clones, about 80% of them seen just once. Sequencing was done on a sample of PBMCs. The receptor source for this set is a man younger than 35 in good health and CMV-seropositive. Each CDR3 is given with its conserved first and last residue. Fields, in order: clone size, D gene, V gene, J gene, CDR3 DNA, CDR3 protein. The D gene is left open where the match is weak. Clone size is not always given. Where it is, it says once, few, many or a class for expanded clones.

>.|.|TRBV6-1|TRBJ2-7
TGTGCCAGCAGTGAATTGCGGACAGAGCCTTTGGGGCAGTACTTC
CASSELRTEPLGQYF
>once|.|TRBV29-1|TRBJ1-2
TGCAGCGTTGAGGCCGAAACTAACTATGGCTACACCTTC
CSVEAETNYGYTF
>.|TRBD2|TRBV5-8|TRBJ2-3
TGTGCCAGCAGCTCCCGGGGTAGCGGGGGGACCACAGATACGCAGTATTTT
CASSSRGSGGTTDTQYF
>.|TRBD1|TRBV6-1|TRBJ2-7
TGTGCCAGCAGTCCGCTGGGGACAGAGGACGAGCAGTACTTC
CASSPLGTEDEQYF
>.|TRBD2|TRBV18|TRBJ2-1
TGTGCCAGCCATGGGCTAGCGGGAGAGTATGAGCAGTTCTTC
CASHGLAGEYEQFF
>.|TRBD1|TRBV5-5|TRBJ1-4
TGTGCCAGCAGCCCGGACAGGACAAATGAAAAACTGTTTTTT
CASSPDRTNEKLFF
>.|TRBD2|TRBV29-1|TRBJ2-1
TGCAGCGTCCGTCGCGGGAGCTCCTACAATGAGCAGTTCTTC
CSVRRGSSYNEQFF
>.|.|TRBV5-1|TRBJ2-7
TGCGCCAGCAGCTTGGTCGGGCTTGGTGGTAGCGGCTCCTACGAGCAGTACTTC
CASSLVGLGGSGSYEQYF
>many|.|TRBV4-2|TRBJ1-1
TGTGCCAGCAGCCAAGGTGGGGGCCCCACGAACACTGAAGCTTTCTTT
CASSQGGGPTNTEAFF
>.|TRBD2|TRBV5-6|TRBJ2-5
TGTGCCAGCAGCTTGTTATTAGCGGGCCAAGAGACCCAGTACTTC
CASSLLLAGQETQYF
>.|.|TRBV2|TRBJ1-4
TGTGCCAGCAGTTCCAGGGGTTCGGGGGAAAAACTGTTTTTT
CASSSRGSGEKLFF
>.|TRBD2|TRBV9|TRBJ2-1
TGTGCCAGCAGCAAATACAGCGGGGCGGAGCAGTTCTTC
CASSKYSGAEQFF
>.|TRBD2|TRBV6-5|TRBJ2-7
TGTGCCAGCAGTTACCGCGCTAGCGGGATCTACTACGAGCAGTACTTC
CASSYRASGIYYEQYF
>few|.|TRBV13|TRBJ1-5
TGTGCCAGCAGCACCAGGGCCAATCAGCCCCAGCATTTT
CASSTRANQPQHF
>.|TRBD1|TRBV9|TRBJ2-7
TGTGCCAGCAGCGAGGACAGGGGTGAGGACGAGCAGTACTTC
CASSEDRGEDEQYF
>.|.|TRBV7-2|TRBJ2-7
TGTGCCAGCAGCTTCAACCCCAGATACGAGCAGTACTTC
CASSFNPRYEQYF
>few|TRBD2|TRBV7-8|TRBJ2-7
TGTGCCAGCAGCTTATTAGCGGGCCCAACCTACGAGCAGTACTTC
CASSLLAGPTYEQYF
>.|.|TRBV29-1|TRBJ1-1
TGCAGCGTCGGCCTGGACACCGTGAACACTGAAGCTTTCTTT
CSVGLDTVNTEAFF
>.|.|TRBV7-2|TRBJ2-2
TGTGCCAGCAGCCTAGACCGGGATCGGGAGCTGTTTTTT
CASSLDRDRELFF
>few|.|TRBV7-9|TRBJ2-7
TGTGCCAGCAGCCCATACGGGAGAAACTACGAGCAGTACTTC
CASSPYGRNYEQYF
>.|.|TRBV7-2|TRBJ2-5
TGTGCCAGCAGCCAAAGACTACAGGAGACCCAGTACTTC
CASSQRLQETQYF
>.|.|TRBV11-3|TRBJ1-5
TGTGCTCCGGTAGGGGGTGGCAATCAGCCCCAGCATTTT
CAPVGGGNQPQHF
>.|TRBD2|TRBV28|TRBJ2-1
TGTGCCAGCCGACTAGCGGGACAATACAATGAGCAGTTCTTC
CASRLAGQYNEQFF
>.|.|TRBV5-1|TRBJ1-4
TGCGCCAGCAGCTCGGGAGCGGATGAAAAACTGTTTTTT
CASSSGADEKLFF
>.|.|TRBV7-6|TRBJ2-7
TGTGCCAGCAGTCTCCAAAGTAGGGGCGAGCAGTACTTC
CASSLQSRGEQYF
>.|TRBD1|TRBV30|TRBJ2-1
TGTGCCTGTTCAACCGCTGGACAGGGTCAGGGATCCTACAATGAGCAGTTCTTC
CACSTAGQGQGSYNEQFF
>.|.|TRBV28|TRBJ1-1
TGTGCCGGGGGAGGGTTGAACACTGAAGCTTTCTTT
CAGGGLNTEAFF
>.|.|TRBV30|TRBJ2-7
TGTGCCTGGAGTTGGGGCGGGATGGTCCTGGCCGTTGACTACGAGCAGTACTTC
CAWSWGGMVLAVDYEQYF
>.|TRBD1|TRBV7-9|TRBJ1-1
TGTGCCAGCAGCTTAGGAGGACAGGTCACTGAAGCTTTCTTT
CASSLGGQVTEAFF
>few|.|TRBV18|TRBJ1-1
TGTGCCAGCTCACGCTCCGATAGAGAGGCTTTCTTT
CASSRSDREAFF
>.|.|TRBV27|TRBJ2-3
TGTGCCAGTTCAGGGAGCACAGATACGCAGTATTTT
CASSGSTDTQYF
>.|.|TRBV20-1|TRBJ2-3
TGCAGTGCTAGCCGGGAAGATACGCAGTATTTT
CSASREDTQYF
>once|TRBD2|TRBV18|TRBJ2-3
TGTGCCAGCTCACCTCTTAGCGGGAGGGGCACAGATACGCAGTATTTT
CASSPLSGRGTDTQYF
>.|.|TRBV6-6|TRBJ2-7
TGTGCCAGCAGTCCCGTTGGAGACTACGAGCAGTACTTC
CASSPVGDYEQYF
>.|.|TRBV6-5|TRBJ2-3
TGTGCCAGCAGTTACTGGGCTAGCGCCAGCACAGATACGCAGTATTTT
CASSYWASASTDTQYF
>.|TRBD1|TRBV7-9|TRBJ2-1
TGTGCCAGCATAGGGGGCTATGAGCAGTTCTTC
CASIGGYEQFF
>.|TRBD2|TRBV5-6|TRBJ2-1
TGTGCCAGCAGCTTGGAGGGACTAGCGGGGATTTCCTACAATGAGCAGTTCTTC
CASSLEGLAGISYNEQFF
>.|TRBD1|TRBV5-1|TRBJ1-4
TGCGCCAGCAGCTTCGGGGACAGGGAGGAAAAACTGTTTTTT
CASSFGDREEKLFF
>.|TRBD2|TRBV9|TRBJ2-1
TGTGCCAGCAGCGTAGATGCAGCGGGAGGGTACAATGAGCAGTTCTTC
CASSVDAAGGYNEQFF
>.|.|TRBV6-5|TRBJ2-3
TGTGCCAGCAGTCCCCGCCAGGGTCCCTATACGCAGTATTTT
CASSPRQGPYTQYF
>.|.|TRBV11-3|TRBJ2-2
TGTGCCAGCAGCCGTCACGTGGAGGCGGACACCGGGGAGCTGTTTTTT
CASSRHVEADTGELFF